The following is a T cell receptor beta chain sequence with its context. Here immunoSEQ multiplex PCR was the method, and the copy in TCRdb shows in-frame clones only, minus some. This sample has about 87,000 clones, with around 87% found just once. This sample stems from a study of blood T cell repertoires in COVID-19. This CDR3 is 11 amino acids long. The V end was cut by 6 bases, the J end by 11 bases, with 14 bases between. The germline CDR1 and CDR2 sequences are DFQATT and SNEGSKA (reference sequence). The sequenced material came from peripheral blood. The rearrangement uses TRBV20-1 and TRBJ2-1, with D possibly TRBD2 on 6 matching bases. This receptor was identified in a man aged 35 to 55 with acute or convalescent COVID-19. Here the CDR3 DNA reads TGCAGTGCGCTATGGACTACCCAGCAGTTCTTC. Its translation: CSALWTTQQFF.